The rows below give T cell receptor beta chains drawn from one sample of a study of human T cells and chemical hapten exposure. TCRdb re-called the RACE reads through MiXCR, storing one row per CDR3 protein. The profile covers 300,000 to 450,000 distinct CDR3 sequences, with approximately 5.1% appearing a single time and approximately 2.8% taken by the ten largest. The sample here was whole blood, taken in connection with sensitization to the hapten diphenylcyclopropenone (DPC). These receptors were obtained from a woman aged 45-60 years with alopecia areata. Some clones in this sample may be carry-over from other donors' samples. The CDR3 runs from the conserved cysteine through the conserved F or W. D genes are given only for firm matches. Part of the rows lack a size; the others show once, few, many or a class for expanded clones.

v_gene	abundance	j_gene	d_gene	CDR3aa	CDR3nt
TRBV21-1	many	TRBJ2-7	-	CASSKEGGLVTDEQYF	TGTGCCAGCAGCAAAGAAGGGGGCCTCGTGACGGACGAGCAGTACTTC
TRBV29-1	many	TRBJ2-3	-	CSVTWTIIRQDTQYF	TGCAGCGTGACGTGGACAATAATAAGACAGGATACGCAGTATTTT
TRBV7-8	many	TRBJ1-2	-	CASSRVVPDLLGGYTF	TGTGCCAGCAGCCGCGTGGTCCCAGACCTCCTCGGTGGCTACACCTTC
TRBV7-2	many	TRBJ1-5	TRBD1	CASSSNQGVPQHF	TGTGCCAGCAGCTCAAACCAGGGGGTGCCCCAGCATTTT
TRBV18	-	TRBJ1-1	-	CASSPGLGPDTEAFF	TGTGCCAGCTCACCGGGCCTGGGTCCGGACACTGAAGCTTTCTTT
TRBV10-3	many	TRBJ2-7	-	CATGTASYEQYF	TGTGCCACCGGGACTGCCTCCTACGAGCAGTACTTC
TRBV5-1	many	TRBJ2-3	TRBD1	CASSPGTATDTQYF	TGCGCCAGCAGTCCCGGGACAGCCACAGATACGCAGTATTTT
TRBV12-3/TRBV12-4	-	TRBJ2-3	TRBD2	CASRRLAGVADTQYF	TGTGCCAGCAGACGCTTAGCGGGAGTAGCAGATACGCAGTATTTT
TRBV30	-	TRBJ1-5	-	CAWSSRGGQPQHF	TGTGCCTGGAGTTCCAGGGGCGGTCAGCCCCAGCATTTT
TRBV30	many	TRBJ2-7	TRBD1	CAWRGQGRSYEQYF	TGTGCCTGGAGGGGACAGGGACGCTCCTACGAGCAGTACTTC
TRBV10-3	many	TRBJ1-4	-	CAISGDPREKLFF	TGTGCCATCAGTGGGGACCCCCGTGAAAAACTGTTTTTT
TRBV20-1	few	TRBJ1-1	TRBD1	CSALPGTGERTEAFF	TGCAGTGCTCTACCCGGGACAGGGGAGCGGACTGAAGCTTTCTTT
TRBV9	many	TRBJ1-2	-	CASRGNAGYTF	TGTGCCAGCCGGGGGAACGCTGGCTACACCTTC
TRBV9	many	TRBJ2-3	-	CASRETSTDTQYF	TGTGCCAGCAGGGAGACCAGCACAGATACGCAGTATTTT
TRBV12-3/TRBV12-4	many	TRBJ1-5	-	CASSRGGSSNQPQHF	TGTGCCAGCAGCCGAGGGGGTTCTAGCAATCAGCCCCAGCATTTT
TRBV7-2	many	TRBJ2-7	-	CASSPPRQAPYEQYF	TGTGCCAGCAGTCCTCCTCGACAGGCCCCCTACGAGCAGTACTTC
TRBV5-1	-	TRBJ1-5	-	CASSLDGGRTQPQHF	TGCGCCAGCAGCTTGGACGGTGGTCGGACGCAGCCCCAGCATTTT
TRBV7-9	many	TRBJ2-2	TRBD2	CASSGTSGFLTGELFF	TGTGCCAGCAGCGGGACTAGCGGGTTCCTTACCGGGGAGCTGTTTTTT